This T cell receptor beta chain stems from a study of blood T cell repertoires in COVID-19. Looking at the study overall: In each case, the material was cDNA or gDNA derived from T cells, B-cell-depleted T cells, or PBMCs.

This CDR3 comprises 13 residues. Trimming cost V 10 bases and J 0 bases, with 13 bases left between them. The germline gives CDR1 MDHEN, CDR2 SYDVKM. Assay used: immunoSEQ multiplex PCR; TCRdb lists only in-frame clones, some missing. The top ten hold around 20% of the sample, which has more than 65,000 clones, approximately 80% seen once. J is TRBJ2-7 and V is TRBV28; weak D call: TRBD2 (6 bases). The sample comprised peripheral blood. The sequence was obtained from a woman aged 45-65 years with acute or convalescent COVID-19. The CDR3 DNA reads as TGTGCCACTCTGGAGGGATACTCCTACGAGCAGTACTTC. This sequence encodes CATLEGYSYEQYF. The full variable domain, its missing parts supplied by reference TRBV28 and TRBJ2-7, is DVKVTQSSRYLVKRTGEKVFLECVQDMDHENMFWYRQDPGLGLRLIYFSYDVKMKEKGDIPEGYSVSREKKERFSLILESASTNQTSMYLCATLEGYSYEQYFGPGTRLTVT.